This TCR beta chain was profiled in a study of CD8 T cells in cerebrospinal fluid in Alzheimer's disease. According to its frequency, this clonotype is medium-sized. CDR1 is SGHKS and CDR2 is YYEKEE in the germline V gene (reference sequence). CDR3 size: 13 residues. CSF cells were profiled by 10X single-cell V(D)J and 5' expression. TCRdb re-called the 10x single-cell sequencing reads and shows each CDR3 protein once, DNA omitted. This table lists several hundred distinct CDR3 sequences. Sequences were obtained from cerebrospinal fluid. The receptor's source is a human donor in good health. The chain employs TRBV5-5 and TRBJ1-5. This CDR3 is CASSWTANQPQHF.